Following are 14 T cell receptor beta chains from one sample sequenced in a study of Ad26.COV2.S vaccination and SARS-CoV-2 variants. The data were produced by immunoSEQ multiplex PCR, yet TCRdb's version contains in-frame clones alone and is incomplete. The sample records 400,000 or so clones, around 85% being singletons. Treatment denoted: around 19 received Ad26.COV2.S at low or high dose, single or two shots; about five received placebo; per-sample allocation not given. Collection of samples fell on day 63 after the first vaccine or placebo injection. Sequenced material: peripheral blood, taken in a trial of Ad26.COV2.S vaccine versus placebo. These receptors were obtained from a person between 18 and 65 years old who received the Ad26.COV2.S COVID-19 vaccine or a placebo.

The CDR3 DNA reads as TGCGCCAGCAGCTCGGGGACAGGGGGCTCCTATAATTCACCCCTCCACTTT. Translation: CASSSGTGGSYNSPLHF. The genes are TRBV5-1 and TRBJ1-6, with 11 nucleotides matching TRBD1. The CDR3 is made up of 17 amino acids. After removal of 3 bases from V and 0 bases from J, the junction contained 2 bases not matched to a gene. Germline V gene data show CDR1 as SGHRS and CDR2 as YFSETQ.

The chain carries TRBV7-8 and TRBJ2-2; D gene uncertain. Germline V CDR1 and CDR2: SGHVS, FQNEAQ. Trimming pared 4 bases from V and 3 bases from J, leaving 3 bases between. The CDR3 extends over 12 amino acids. Here the CDR3 reads CASSWDTGELFF. For the CDR3, the DNA is TGTGCCAGCAGCTGGGACACCGGGGAGCTGTTTTTT.

The chain has TRBV5-1 and TRBJ2-1; 14 nucleotides line up with TRBD2. Germline-derived CDR1 and CDR2 are SGHRS and YFSETQ. This CDR3 comprises 15 residues. V gave up 4 bases and J gave up 8 bases; unmatched junction bases: 5. The CDR3 loop reads CASSAGTSGGYEQFF. The CDR3 DNA reads as TGCGCCAGCAGCGCCGGGACTAGCGGGGGCTATGAGCAGTTCTTC.

This clone was detected a few times. The CDR3 here is CASHPTMNTEAFF. The CDR3 region has the DNA TGTGCCTCACACCCAACGATGAACACTGAAGCTTTCTTT. The rearrangement links TRBV10-3 to TRBJ1-1; D is unresolved. In germline, CDR1 is ENHRY, CDR2 SYGVKD. The V gene lost 11 bases and the J gene lost 0 bases, with 13 bases spanning the gap. The CDR3 has 13 residues.

J is TRBJ1-4 and V is TRBV24-1; 8 nucleotides align to TRBD1. Germline V gene sequence: CDR1 KGHDR, CDR2 SFDVKD. The CDR3 has 19 residues. The V and J ends lost 3 bases and 6 bases, in that order; junction bases with no gene match: 17. CDR3 sequence reads: CATSDEVNLLQGGHEKLFF. CDR3 nucleotide sequence: TGTGCCACCAGTGATGAGGTAAACCTTTTACAGGGGGGTCATGAAAAACTGTTTTTT.

V is TRBV29-1 and J is TRBJ2-7, with D possibly TRBD2 on 6 matching bases. The germline gives CDR1 SQVTM, CDR2 ANQGSEA. V lost 1 base and J 3 bases, leaving 19 bases between the germline ends. This CDR3 region has 16 residues. CDR3 region: CSVEAPRTGGSYEQYF. CDR3 in DNA: TGCAGCGTTGAAGCCCCCCGTACCGGGGGTAGCTACGAGCAGTACTTC.

The rearrangement joins TRBV11-2 to TRBJ1-1; no definite D call. The germline V gene has CDR1 SGHAT and CDR2 FQNNGV. The CDR3 length is 14 residues. Trimming took off 7 bases at V and 6 bases at J, with 18 bases between the two ends. The CDR3 DNA reads TGTGCCAGCAACCCGGACGGCGGCATAGCTGAAGCTTTCTTT. Its protein product is CASNPDGGIAEAFF.

The chain joins TRBV10-3 to TRBJ1-2, with D possibly TRBD1 on 6 matching bases. Germline CDR1 ENHRY, CDR2 SYGVKD. Trimming left V 6 bases short and J 4 bases short, with 12 bases between. This CDR3 contains 13 residues. The CDR3 protein is CAIRQGVAYGYTF. DNA for the CDR3: TGTGCCATCAGACAGGGTGTCGCCTATGGCTACACCTTC.

The chain couples TRBV5-4 to TRBJ2-2; TRBD2 agrees at 7 bases. Unmatched junction bases numbered 6, after V lost 1 base and J lost 0 bases. Germline V CDR1 and CDR2: SGHNT, YYREEE (reference sequence). This CDR3 spans 17 amino acids. DNA for the CDR3: TGTGCCAGCAGCTTGAAGGGAGGGGCCGCGAACACCGGGGAGCTGTTTTTT. This translates into CASSLKGGAANTGELFF. The complete variable domain, with remaining parts taken from reference TRBV5-4 and TRBJ2-2, reads ETGVTQSPTHLIKTRGQQVTLRCSSQSGHNTVSWYQQALGQGPQFIFQYYREEENGRGNFPPRFSGLQFPNYSSELNVNALELDDSALYLCASSLKGGAANTGELFFGEGSRLTVL.

This rearrangement joins TRBV6-5 to TRBJ1-4; possible D gene TRBD1, 6 bases. This CDR3 contains 14 residues. Trimming took 6 bases from V and 7 from J, leaving 15 bases between them. The germline CDR1 and CDR2 sequences are MNHEY and SVGAGI. The CDR3 sequence is CASSGATGGEKLFF. The CDR3 bases are TGTGCCAGCAGCGGAGCGACAGGCGGTGAAAAACTGTTTTTT.

This chain connects TRBV6-5 to TRBJ1-5; 8 nucleotides match TRBD1. The germline V gene encodes CDR1 MNHEY and CDR2 SVGAGI. The V gene end was trimmed by 6 bases and the J gene end by 4 bases; junction bases not matched to a gene: 5. The length of the CDR3 is 14 residues. CDR3 sequence: CASRATGGNQPQHF. In nucleotides, the CDR3 is TGTGCCAGCAGGGCAACAGGGGGGAATCAGCCCCAGCATTTT.

The chain recombines TRBV7-9 with TRBJ2-1; perhaps D is TRBD1 or TRBD2 (5 bases each). This CDR3 is built from 16 residues. Germline loops: CDR1 SEHNR, CDR2 FQNEAQ (reference sequence). The V gene lost 3 bases and the J gene lost 1 base, with 13 bases spanning the gap. The CDR3 nucleotides read TGTGCCAGCAGCTTGATTCGGGGCGGATCCTACAATGAGCAGTTCTTC. It translates to CASSLIRGGSYNEQFF. The variable domain in full, completed from reference TRBV7-9 and TRBJ2-1, reads DTGVSQNPRHKITKRGQNVTFRCDPISEHNRLYWYRQTLGQGPEFLTYFQNEAQLEKSRLLSDRFSAERPKGSFSTLEIQRTEQGDSAMYLCASSLIRGGSYNEQFFGPGTRLTVL.

The chain combines TRBV29-1 with TRBJ1-1; D not certain. Germline V lookup: CDR1 SQVTM, CDR2 ANQGSEA. Trimming pared 5 bases from V and 1 base from J, leaving 8 bases between. CDR3 length: 12 residues. The DNA for the CDR3 is TGCAGCGTTCACGGCTGGAACACTGAAGCTTTCTTT. Encoded protein: CSVHGWNTEAFF.

J is TRBJ1-2 and V is TRBV29-1, with D tentatively TRBD1 (6 bases). Germline CDR1 reads SQVTM; CDR2 reads ANQGSEA. Trimming took off 4 bases at V and 1 base at J, with 16 bases between the two ends. CDR3 length equals 15 residues. The CDR3 DNA reads as TGCAGCGTTGGAGACAGGCCAGACATTAACTATGGCTACACCTTC. This codes for CSVGDRPDINYGYTF.